Below are 20 T cell receptor beta chains sequenced from a single sample in a study of OX40 agonist ivuxolimab in advanced cancers. Sequenced by immunoSEQ multiplex PCR; TCRdb stores in-frame clones only, minus some. The sample includes about 79,000 clones, about 94% of them seen just once. The sample in question was CD4+ or CD8+ T cells sorted from blood, obtained in a trial of the OX40 agonist ivuxolimab. These receptors originate from an adult with an advanced solid tumor such as melanoma, head and neck, liver or kidney cancer.

The V gene is TRBV7-8, the J gene TRBJ2-7, with D maybe TRBD2 (6 bases). This CDR3 contains 17 residues. The germline V gene has CDR1 SGHVS and CDR2 FQNEAQ. Trimming cost V 0 bases and J 3 bases, with 18 bases left between them. CDR3 residues: CASSLARGGRLLYEQYF. In DNA, the CDR3 is TGTGCCAGCAGCTTAGCGCGGGGAGGCCGCCTCCTCTACGAGCAGTACTTC.

This clone was seen more than once but under ten times. The CDR3 does not end in the conserved phenylalanine or tryptophan, so this is likely a read error. The DNA is left out, because the CDR3 cannot be placed on it with certainty; the CDR3 is given as TCRdb lists it. The chain carries TRBV7-9 and TRBJ1-1; TRBD1 is taken as the D call from the table, unchecked against the DNA. The CDR3 spans 11 amino acids, including both terminal residues. Germline V gene sequence: CDR1 SEHNR, CDR2 FQNEAQ (reference sequence). The CDR3 is CASSEGQGWTP.

The CDR3 DNA sequence: TGTGCCAGCAGGGAAAGACAGGGAAACCCATCTGGAAACACCATATATTTT. The encoded protein is CASRERQGNPSGNTIYF. The chain couples TRBV6-1 to TRBJ1-3; TRBD1 matches 7 bases. CDR1 and CDR2 (germline): MNHNS, SASEGT. V gave up 6 bases and J gave up 1 base; unmatched junction bases: 12. The CDR3 is 17 residues long.

This sequence joins TRBV19 and TRBJ2-1, with D possibly TRBD1 on 6 matching bases. With 5 bases removed from V and 6 bases from J, the gap between germline ends came to 14 bases. CDR3 length: 14 amino acids. The germline V gene encodes CDR1 LNHDA and CDR2 SQIVND (reference sequence). The CDR3 reads CASSSTGALNEQFF. The CDR3 DNA sequence: TGTGCCAGTAGTTCGACAGGCGCTCTCAATGAGCAGTTCTTC.

The chain joins TRBV30 to TRBJ1-2; 7 bases fit TRBD1. Germline values: CDR1 GTSNPN, CDR2 SVGIG (reference sequence). The CDR3 spans 15 residues. V was clipped by 5 bases and J by 1 base; unmatched bases: 10. The CDR3: CAWLAWDSFNYGYTF. CDR3 bases: TGTGCCTGGCTTGCTTGGGACAGCTTTAACTATGGCTACACCTTC.

V usage is TRBV21-1 and J usage is TRBJ2-1. TRBV21-1 is marked as a pseudogene. The CDR3 is 15 residues long. The CDR3 DNA reads TGTGCCCCCAATGTAGACCGGGCCCCGGGCAATGAGCAGTTCTTC. Translation gives CAPNVDRAPGNEQFF.

The chain couples TRBV13 to TRBJ2-2; 13 bases line up with TRBD2. This CDR3 is built from 18 residues. V lost 3 bases to trimming and J lost 6 bases; unmatched junction nucleotides: 10. Germline V CDR1 and CDR2: PRHDT, FYEKMQ (reference sequence). Here the CDR3 reads CASSFRLAGGGAAGELFF. CDR3 coding DNA: TGTGCCAGCAGCTTTCGACTAGCGGGAGGTGGAGCCGCCGGGGAGCTGTTTTTT.

This chain uses TRBV6-5 with TRBJ2-3; possible D gene TRBD2, 6 bases. CDR3 length equals 16 residues. The V gene lost 2 bases and the J gene lost 0 bases, with 12 bases spanning the gap. Germline V gene sequence: CDR1 MNHEY, CDR2 SVGAGI. The CDR3 spells CASSYQAGTSTDTQYF. In DNA form, the CDR3 reads TGTGCCAGCAGTTACCAGGCGGGGACTAGCACAGATACGCAGTATTTT.

The chain joins TRBV20-1 to TRBJ2-1, with D uncertain. Germline V gene data show CDR1 as DFQATT and CDR2 as SNEGSKA (reference sequence). Trimming shortened V by 5 bases and J by 9 bases, and 5 bases separated the two germline ends. This CDR3 contains 9 residues. The CDR3 nucleotides read TGCAGTGCTCTTCCTGAGCAGTTCTTC. Protein sequence: CSALPEQFF.

V gene TRBV10-3 combines with J gene TRBJ2-3; TRBD1 matches at 7 bases. Trimming removed 11 bases from V and 0 bases from J; junction bases left unmatched: 5. The germline gives CDR1 ENHRY, CDR2 SYGVKD. The CDR3 covers 13 residues. The chain's CDR3 is CAGRTGSTDTQYF. CDR3 DNA sequence: TGTGCCGGACGGACAGGTAGCACAGATACGCAGTATTTT.

The CDR3 region has the DNA TGTGCCAGCAGTTTATCGGCTAGCGGGGTGGGTGAGCAGTTCTTC. Amino acid sequence: CASSLSASGVGEQFF. V is TRBV27 and J is TRBJ2-1; TRBD2 agrees at 9 bases. The CDR3 loop spans 15 amino acids. V shed 0 bases and J 9 bases; nucleotides not matched to a gene: 6. Germline CDR1 MNHEY, CDR2 SMNVEV (reference sequence).

This chain links TRBV30 with TRBJ2-7; weak D call: TRBD1 (7 bases). CDR1 is GTSNPN and CDR2 is SVGIG in the germline V gene (reference sequence). This CDR3 spans 12 amino acids. Trimming took 6 bases from V and 5 from J, leaving 14 bases between them. This chain's CDR3 is CACWQGEDEQYF. CDR3 in DNA: TGTGCCTGTTGGCAGGGGGAGGACGAGCAGTACTTC.

The gene calls are TRBV4-3 and TRBJ2-1, with TRBD2 matching over 10 bases. Germline values: CDR1 LGHNA, CDR2 YSLEER. With V trimmed by 0 bases and J by 5 bases, 4 bases remained unmatched. The CDR3 length is 16 residues. CDR3 nucleotides: TGCGCCAGCAGCCAAGATGCAGCGGGAGGGAACAATGAGCAGTTCTTC. It is translated as CASSQDAAGGNNEQFF.

The J gene is TRBJ2-2, the V gene TRBV19; D possibly corresponds to TRBD1 (6 bases). V was clipped by 4 bases and J by 10 bases, with 16 bases between them. This CDR3 is built from 14 residues. CDR1 and CDR2 from the germline V gene are LNHDA and SQIVND (reference sequence). This CDR3 is CASSSTGLVAELFF. CDR3 sequence (DNA): TGTGCCAGTAGTAGTACAGGGCTCGTTGCGGAGCTGTTTTTT.

This chain uses TRBV19 with TRBJ1-1; possibly TRBD1 for D (5 bases). V lost 1 base and J 1 base, leaving 7 bases between the germline ends. This CDR3 is built from 14 residues. From germline, CDR1 is LNHDA and CDR2 SQIVND (reference sequence). CDR3 nucleotide sequence: TGTGCCAGTAGTATAGGTCAGGGGAACACTGAAGCTTTCTTT. As protein: CASSIGQGNTEAFF.

This clone has more than one count but fewer than ten. The gene calls are TRBV11-2 and TRBJ2-7, with D possibly TRBD2 on 5 matching bases. V was trimmed by 5 bases and J by 6 bases, leaving 11 bases between them. Germline CDR1 reads SGHAT; CDR2 reads FQNNGV. The CDR3 loop spans 12 amino acids. DNA of the CDR3: TGTGCCAGCAGCCCCGCCCGGGGCGAGCAGTACTTC. Protein sequence: CASSPARGEQYF.

J is TRBJ1-4 and V is TRBV9; no definite D call. Germline assignment: CDR1 SGDLS and CDR2 YYNGEE. The CDR3 contains 14 residues. The V and J ends lost 2 bases and 5 bases respectively, with 10 bases between them. CDR3 DNA: TGTGCCAGCAGCGTCGACGGAGGGAATGAAAAACTGTTTTTT. Protein: CASSVDGGNEKLFF.

The chain has TRBV19 and TRBJ1-3; D may be TRBD1 (5 bases). CDR3 length: 13 residues. CDR1 is LNHDA, CDR2 SQIVND, per germline (reference sequence). V was pared by 5 bases and J by 4 bases, with 9 bases between. The CDR3 is CASSPRQGNTIYF. The CDR3 DNA follows: TGTGCCAGTAGTCCGCGACAGGGAAACACCATATATTTT.

The chain uses TRBV28 and TRBJ2-7; TRBD1 might be the D (5 bases). CDR3 length equals 14 residues. The germline V gene encodes CDR1 MDHEN and CDR2 SYDVKM. V was cut by 6 bases and J by 0 bases, with 12 bases left in between. Here the CDR3 DNA reads TGTGCCAGCAGCCTTGACAGTTCCTCCTACGAGCAGTACTTC. Its translation is CASSLDSSSYEQYF.

A single count supports this clone. The chain uses TRBV6-5 and TRBJ2-7; D is unclear. Germline V CDR1 and CDR2: MNHEY, SVGAGI. The CDR3 runs to 15 residues. V was clipped by 4 bases and J by 2 bases, with 15 bases between them. CDR3: CASSSPSESPYEQYF. The CDR3 DNA reads as TGTGCCAGCAGTTCCCCAAGCGAGTCCCCCTACGAGCAGTACTTC.